This TCR beta chain was retrieved from a study of Ad26.COV2.S vaccination and SARS-CoV-2 variants. Study-wide results and limits: Substantial breadth in spike-specific CD8+ and CD4+ T cell responses was reportedly seen after vaccination. Vaccinated and placebo-treated recipients had similar non-spike TCR breadth. Placebo recipients had lower spike-specific TCR breadth than vaccine recipients.

Sequencing used immunoSEQ multiplex PCR; TCRdb keeps in-frame clones, though not all of them. The sample contains more than 350,000 clones, around 90% of which appear only once. There are 17 residues in the CDR3. J gave up 0 bases and V 0 bases, and 5 bases lay outside the gene matches. The germline V gene has CDR1 LNHNV and CDR2 YYDKDF (reference sequence). This clone was seen more than once but under ten times. Its antigen is unknown. Documented treatment: around 19 received Ad26.COV2.S at low or high dose, single or two shots; roughly 5 received placebo; per-sample allocation not given. Each sample was drawn 63 days after the first injection (of vaccine or placebo).

This receptor was obtained from a person between 18 and 65 years old who received the Ad26.COV2.S COVID-19 vaccine or a placebo. This sample comprised peripheral blood, obtained in a trial of Ad26.COV2.S vaccine versus placebo. The V call is TRBV15, the J call TRBJ1-3; 7 nucleotides agree with TRBD1. In DNA form, the CDR3 reads TGTGCCACCAGCAGAGATCCACAGGGGAACTCTGGAAACACCATATATTTT. It is translated as CATSRDPQGNSGNTIYF.